This T cell receptor beta chain appears in the sequencing data of a study of T-cell reconstitution after alpha-beta-depleted transplantation in children. The V gene lost 8 bases and the J gene lost 0 bases, with 17 bases spanning the gap. The CDR3 runs 16 residues. The V gene's germline CDR1 is MNHEY and CDR2 SMNVEV (reference sequence). Unique molecular identifiers were used in preparing the TCRbeta library. TCRdb reanalysed the PCR reads using MiXCR and keeps one entry per CDR3 protein. The sample lists just under 550,000 distinct CDR3 sequences; 15% to 20% were seen once. The sequences come from PBMCs from the stem cell graft donor, collected from the stem cell graft. This sequence joins TRBV27 and TRBJ1-5, with D unresolved. The clonotype originates from a human donor who donated a stem cell graft to a child with acute lymphoblastic leukemia. CDR3: CASQARLGYSNQPQHF. The CDR3 region has the DNA TGTGCCAGCCAGGCCAGGCTGGGATATAGCAATCAGCCCCAGCATTTT.